These 16 T cell receptor beta chains share one sample of origin, sequenced in a study of shared clonotypes between healthy human individuals. Libraries were prepared by immunoSEQ multiplex PCR; TCRdb keeps only in-frame clonotypes and omits some of them. Found here are fewer than 500,000 clones, 60% to 80% of them singletons; the top ten hold roughly an eighth. Material: PBMCs. Receptor source: a woman in her thirties or forties in good health. Some clones in this sample may be carry-over from other donors' samples.

With respect to this clone: This CDR3 is also generated by other DNA sequences in the sample. The chain links TRBV5-1 to TRBJ1-2; 8 bases are a match to TRBD1. Germline V CDR1 and CDR2: SGHRS, YFSETQ. The V and J ends lost 3 bases and 2 bases, in that order; junction bases with no gene match: 3. This CDR3 region has 14 residues. The CDR3 bases are TGCGCCAGCAGCTCCAGGACAGGGAACTATGGCTACACCTTC. Translating gives CASSSRTGNYGYTF.

The chain joins TRBV10-3 to TRBJ2-4, with TRBD2 as a possible D gene (6 bases). Germline V lookup: CDR1 ENHRY, CDR2 SYGVKD. This CDR3 has 15 amino acids. Trimming shortened V by 6 bases and J by 0 bases, and 12 bases separated the two germline ends. The CDR3, as DNA: TGTGCCATCAGCCCTAGCGTAGAAGCCAAAAACATTCAGTACTTC. This sequence encodes CAISPSVEAKNIQYF.

The chain uses TRBV5-1 and TRBJ1-1, with D uncertain. Germline CDR1 is SGHRS and CDR2 is YFSETQ. The CDR3 totals 13 residues. The ends were cut back, 3 bases at V and 8 bases at J, with 14 bases in the middle. CDR3 sequence (DNA): TGCGCCAGCAGCTCCCTGGACGAGGGCGAAGCTTTCTTT. It is translated as CASSSLDEGEAFF.

CDR3 sequence reads: CAISESRQGHGYTF. The CDR3 DNA is TGTGCCATCAGTGAGTCTAGGCAGGGCCATGGCTACACCTTC. V usage is TRBV10-3 and J usage is TRBJ1-2, with D tentatively TRBD1 (5 bases). CDR1 ENHRY and CDR2 SYGVKD come from the germline V gene. V lost 0 bases, J lost 6 bases, and 11 bases lay in between. The CDR3 extends over 14 amino acids.

The chain has TRBV30 and TRBJ1-1; D is possibly TRBD1 (6 bases). Germline V lookup: CDR1 GTSNPN, CDR2 SVGIG (reference sequence). V gave up 2 bases and J gave up 5 bases, with 18 bases separating them. This CDR3 has 15 residues. The CDR3 protein is CAWSPRRGARTEAFF. The CDR3 bases are TGTGCCTGGAGTCCCCGCCGGGGGGCGCGGACTGAAGCTTTCTTT.

This chain links TRBV7-3 with TRBJ2-1; 7 bases line up with TRBD1. J lost 6 bases, V lost 5 bases, and 13 bases had no gene match. Germline-derived CDR1 and CDR2 are SGHTA and FQGTGA. The CDR3 contains 16 residues. In DNA, the CDR3 is TGTGCCAGCAGCGCGCAAACAGGGGCTGGGTTCAATGAGCAGTTCTTC. Translating it yields CASSAQTGAGFNEQFF.

The chain joins TRBV28 to TRBJ2-7; D ambiguous. V was shortened by 3 bases and J by 0 bases, with 9 bases between the two germline ends. From germline, CDR1 is MDHEN and CDR2 SYDVKM. CDR3 length equals 14 residues. CDR3 loop: CASSFGWNSYEQYF. CDR3 nucleotides: TGTGCCAGCAGTTTTGGCTGGAACTCCTACGAGCAGTACTTC.

This chain links TRBV7-2 with TRBJ2-3, with 13 bases fitting TRBD2. The V gene end was trimmed by 4 bases and the J gene end by 6 bases; junction bases not matched to a gene: 7. Germline values: CDR1 SGHTA, CDR2 FQGNSA. This CDR3 has 16 residues. This CDR3 reads CASSSGLAGNRDTQYF. The CDR3 coding sequence is TGTGCCAGCAGCTCGGGACTAGCGGGAAACCGTGATACGCAGTATTTT. Together with reference TRBV7-2 and TRBJ2-3, the CDR3 gives the full variable domain: GAGVSQSPSNKVTEKGKDVELRCDPISGHTALYWYRQSLGQGLEFLIYFQGNSAPDKSGLPSDRFSAERTGGSVSTLTIQRTQQEDSAVYLCASSSGLAGNRDTQYFGPGTRLTVL.

The V and J genes are TRBV19 and TRBJ2-4, with D maybe TRBD2 (5 bases). Germline assignment: CDR1 LNHDA and CDR2 SQIVND (reference sequence). The CDR3 has 13 amino acids. The V gene lost 2 bases and the J gene lost 9 bases, with 11 bases spanning the gap. The CDR3 spells CASSIRGRGIQYF. In DNA form, the CDR3 reads TGTGCCAGTAGTATACGGGGAAGAGGCATTCAGTACTTC.

The chain couples TRBV5-4 to TRBJ2-7; 9 positions match TRBD2. This CDR3 region has 14 residues. Germline trimming cut 3 bases from V and 2 bases from J; bases unmatched to any gene: 3. Germline V gives CDR1 SGHNT, CDR2 YYREEE (reference sequence). The CDR3 DNA is TGTGCCAGCAGCTCGGCGGGAGGGCCCTACGAGCAGTACTTC. Its translation: CASSSAGGPYEQYF.

The sample holds a few counts of this clone. V and J are TRBV7-8 and TRBJ2-7; 9 bases agree with TRBD1. CDR3 length: 14 amino acids. Germline V gene lookup returns CDR1 SGHVS and CDR2 FQNEAQ. V gave up 4 bases and J gave up 6 bases; unmatched junction bases: 7. CDR3 amino acids: CASSSETGGSEQYF. The DNA of the CDR3 is TGTGCCAGCAGCTCCGAGACAGGGGGTAGCGAGCAGTACTTC.

The chain carries TRBV13 and TRBJ2-5; TRBD2 aligns across 13 bases. J gave up 4 bases and V 5 bases, and 4 bases lay outside the gene matches. The germline CDR1 and CDR2 sequences are PRHDT and FYEKMQ (reference sequence). CDR3 length: 15 residues. The CDR3 spells CASSTSGRGPETQYF. CDR3 nucleotide sequence: TGTGCCAGCAGCACTAGCGGGAGGGGCCCAGAGACCCAGTACTTC.

This clone was detected only a few times. The same CDR3 is also encoded by other DNA sequences in this sample. The chain carries TRBV7-9 and TRBJ2-1; the D gene is possibly TRBD2 (6 bases). This CDR3 has 13 residues. Germline V gives CDR1 SEHNR, CDR2 FQNEAQ (reference sequence). V was pared by 8 bases and J by 1 base, with 9 bases between. DNA of the CDR3: TGTGCCAGCTCCGGGAGATCCTACAATGAGCAGTTCTTC. The encoded protein is CASSGRSYNEQFF.

The chain links TRBV5-4 to TRBJ1-4; a possible D gene is TRBD1 (5 bases). Trimming took 0 bases from V and 7 from J, leaving 13 bases between them. There are 15 residues in the CDR3. Germline V CDR1 and CDR2: SGHNT, YYREEE (reference sequence). CDR3 DNA sequence: TGTGCCAGCAGCTTGGGGGCAGGGTTGGGTGAAAAACTGTTTTTT. Its protein is CASSLGAGLGEKLFF.

This clone came up a few times. The V gene is TRBV28, the J gene TRBJ2-7; 7 bases are shared with TRBD1. The CDR3 runs to 17 residues. V was pared by 2 bases and J by 0 bases, with 10 bases of the junction left unmatched. Germline CDR1 MDHEN, CDR2 SYDVKM. Here the CDR3 DNA reads TGTGCCAGCAGTTTAAATCCTGTGACAGGGTTCTCCTACGAGCAGTACTTC. Its translation: CASSLNPVTGFSYEQYF.

This clone was found once. V usage is TRBV21-1 and J usage is TRBJ2-7; TRBD2 was called by the table and not checked on the DNA. TRBV21-1 is described as a pseudogene. The CDR3 loop spans 16 amino acids. CDR3 bases: TGTGCCAGCATCCAAATACCCCGGGACTACTCCTACGAGCAGTACTTC. Residues: CASIQIPRDYSYEQYF.